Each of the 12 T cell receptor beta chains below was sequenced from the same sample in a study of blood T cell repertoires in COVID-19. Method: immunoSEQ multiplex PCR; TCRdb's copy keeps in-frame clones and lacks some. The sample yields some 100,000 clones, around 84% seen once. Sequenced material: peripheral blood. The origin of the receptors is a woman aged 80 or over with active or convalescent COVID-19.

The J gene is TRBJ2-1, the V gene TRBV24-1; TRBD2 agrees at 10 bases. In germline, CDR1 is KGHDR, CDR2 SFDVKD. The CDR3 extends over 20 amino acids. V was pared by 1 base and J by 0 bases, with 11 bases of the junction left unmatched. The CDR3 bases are TGTGCCACCAGTGATTTCCCCGGCGTGGCTAGCGGGAGCTCCTACAATGAGCAGTTCTTC. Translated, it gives CATSDFPGVASGSSYNEQFF.

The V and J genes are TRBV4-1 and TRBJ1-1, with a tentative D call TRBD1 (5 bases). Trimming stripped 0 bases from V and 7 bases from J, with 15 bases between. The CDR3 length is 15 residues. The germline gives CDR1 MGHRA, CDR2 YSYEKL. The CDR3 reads CASSQDGRRGDEAFF. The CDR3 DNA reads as TGCGCCAGCAGCCAAGATGGGAGGAGAGGGGATGAAGCTTTCTTT.

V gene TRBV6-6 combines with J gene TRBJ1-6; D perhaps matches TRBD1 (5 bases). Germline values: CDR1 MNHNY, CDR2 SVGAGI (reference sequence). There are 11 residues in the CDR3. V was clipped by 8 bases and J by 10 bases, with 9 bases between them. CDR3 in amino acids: CASGSGSPLHF. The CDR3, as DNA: TGTGCCAGCGGTTCAGGGTCACCCCTCCACTTT.

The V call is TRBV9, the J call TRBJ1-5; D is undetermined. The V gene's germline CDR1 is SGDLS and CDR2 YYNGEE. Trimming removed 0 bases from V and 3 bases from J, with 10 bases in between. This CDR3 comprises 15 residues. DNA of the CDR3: TGTGCCAGCAGCGTAGGTCGAGGGCTCAATCAGCCCCAGCATTTT. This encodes CASSVGRGLNQPQHF.

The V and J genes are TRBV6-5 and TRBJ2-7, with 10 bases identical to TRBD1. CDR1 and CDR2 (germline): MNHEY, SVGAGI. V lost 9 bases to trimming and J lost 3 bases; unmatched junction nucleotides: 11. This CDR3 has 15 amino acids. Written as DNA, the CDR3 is TGTGCCAGTGAAGACTCCCGGGACAGGGGCTACGAGCAGTACTTC. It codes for CASEDSRDRGYEQYF.

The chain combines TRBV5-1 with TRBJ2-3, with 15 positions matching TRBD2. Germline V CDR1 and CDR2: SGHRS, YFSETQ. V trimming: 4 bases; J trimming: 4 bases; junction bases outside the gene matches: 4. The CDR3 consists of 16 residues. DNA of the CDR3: TGCGCCAGCAGCCCGGGACTAGCGGGAGGTCCAGATACGCAGTATTTT. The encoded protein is CASSPGLAGGPDTQYF.

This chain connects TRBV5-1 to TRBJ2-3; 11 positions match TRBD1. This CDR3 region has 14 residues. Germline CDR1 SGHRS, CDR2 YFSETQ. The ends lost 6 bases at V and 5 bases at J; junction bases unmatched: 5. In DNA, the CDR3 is TGCGCCAGCAAGGACAGGGGGCAAGGAGATACGCAGTATTTT. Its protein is CASKDRGQGDTQYF.

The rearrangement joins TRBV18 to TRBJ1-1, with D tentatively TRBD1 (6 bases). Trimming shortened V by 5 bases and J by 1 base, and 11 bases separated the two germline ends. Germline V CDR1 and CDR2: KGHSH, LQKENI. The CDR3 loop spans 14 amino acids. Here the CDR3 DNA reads TGTGCCAGCTCAACGGGACACTCGAACACTGAAGCTTTCTTT. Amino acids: CASSTGHSNTEAFF.

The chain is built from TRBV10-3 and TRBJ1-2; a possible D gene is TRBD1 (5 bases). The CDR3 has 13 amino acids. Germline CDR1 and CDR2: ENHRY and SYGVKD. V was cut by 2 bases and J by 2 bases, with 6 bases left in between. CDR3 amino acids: CAISEDSNYGYTF. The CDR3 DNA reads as TGTGCCATCAGTGAGGACAGCAACTATGGCTACACCTTC.

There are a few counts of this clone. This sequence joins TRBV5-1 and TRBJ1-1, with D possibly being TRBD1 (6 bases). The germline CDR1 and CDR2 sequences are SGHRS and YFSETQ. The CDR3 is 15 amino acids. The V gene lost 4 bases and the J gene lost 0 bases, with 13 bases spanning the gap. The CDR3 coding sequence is TGCGCCAGCAGCGTACAGGGATATGTGAACACTGAAGCTTTCTTT. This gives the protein CASSVQGYVNTEAFF. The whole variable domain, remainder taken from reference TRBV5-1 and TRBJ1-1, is KAGVTQTPRYLIKTRGQQVTLSCSPISGHRSVSWYQQTPGQGLQFLFEYFSETQRNKGNFPGRFSGRQFSNSRSEMNVSTLELGDSALYLCASSVQGYVNTEAFFGQGTRLTVV.

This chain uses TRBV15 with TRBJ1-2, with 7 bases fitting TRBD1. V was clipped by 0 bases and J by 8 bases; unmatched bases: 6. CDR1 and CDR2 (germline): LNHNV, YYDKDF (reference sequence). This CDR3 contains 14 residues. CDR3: CATSRDTAGGGYTF. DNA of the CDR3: TGTGCCACCAGCAGAGATACGGCAGGGGGAGGCTACACCTTC.

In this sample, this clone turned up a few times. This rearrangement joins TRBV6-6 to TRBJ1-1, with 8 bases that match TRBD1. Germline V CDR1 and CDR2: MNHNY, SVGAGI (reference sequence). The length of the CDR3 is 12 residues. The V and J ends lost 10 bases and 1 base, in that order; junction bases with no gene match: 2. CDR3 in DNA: TGTGCCACCGGGACAGGGAACACTGAAGCTTTCTTT. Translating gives CATGTGNTEAFF.